This T cell receptor (beta chain) was recorded in a study of vaccination effects on CD4 cells after COVID-19. Assay: immunoSEQ multiplex PCR; the TCRdb copy retains only in-frame clones and omits some. The sample yields approximately 74,000 clones, roughly 73% seen once. Before sequencing took place, the ViraFEST assay used viral peptide pools to expand antigen-specific CD4+ T cells. Following a 10-day culture, CD4+ T cells were purified. Participants were given two doses of BNT162b2 or mRNA-1273 vaccine. V was shortened by 3 bases and J by 0 bases, with 11 bases between the two germline ends. The CDR3 consists of 16 residues. Germline CDR1 reads KGHSH; CDR2 reads LQKENI. A word on this clone: Its antigen is not known.

The source was CD4+ T cells from PBMCs cultured with HCoV-OC43 spike peptides, collected after COVID-19 vaccination. Regarding subset: HCoV-OC43 spike overlapping peptide pool stimulation. The rearrangement links TRBV18 to TRBJ2-2; a weak D match, TRBD1 (5 bases). This receptor was identified in a human donor who received a COVID-19 vaccine. The CDR3 region has the DNA TGTGCCAGCTCACCGAACTCAGGGACGAACACCGGGGAGCTGTTTTTT. Protein: CASSPNSGTNTGELFF.